The clone carrying this T cell receptor beta chain has more than one count but fewer than ten. Measured with immunoSEQ multiplex PCR; TCRdb has only the in-frame clones, and not every one. The data contain some 80,000 clones, 60% to 85% of them seen just once; the ten biggest clones take up around a sixth. The CDR3 has 14 residues. V was pared by 4 bases and J by 1 base, with 7 bases between. Germline CDR1 is LGHNA and CDR2 is YSLEER. The data belong to a study of blood T cell repertoires in COVID-19. J is TRBJ2-2 and V is TRBV4-3; D gene unclear. The sample consisted of peripheral blood. This receptor was obtained from a human donor in a cohort sampled during active COVID-19. The CDR3: CASSPRQNTGELFF. The CDR3 nucleotides are TGCGCCAGCAGCCCGAGACAGAACACCGGGGAGCTGTTTTTT.